Listed below are T cell receptor beta chains from one sample, sequenced in a study of shared clonotypes between healthy human individuals. Clones were sequenced by immunoSEQ multiplex PCR, and TCRdb holds only the in-frame ones, with some missing. The data hold 1.5 million to 1.9 million clones, with around 98% observed a single time. The source material was naive CD4+ T cells sorted from blood. Receptor source: a man aged 25 to 45 in good health. Both conserved end residues are part of each CDR3. A D gene is named only where the DNA matches it firmly. Only some rows state a clone size, as once, few, many or a class for expanded clones.

>TRBV5-1|TRBJ2-1|-|once
TGCGCCAGCAGCCCGGACGGGGGATTGGGGAATGAGCAGTTCTTC
CASSPDGGLGNEQFF
>TRBV5-1|TRBJ2-1|-|-
TGCGCCAGCAGTCCAGGGGAAACGTCCTACAATGAGCAGTTCTTC
CASSPGETSYNEQFF
>TRBV7-2|TRBJ2-7|-|-
TGTGCCAGCAGCTTAAGGCAGGTGACTTACGAGCAGTACTTC
CASSLRQVTYEQYF
>TRBV7-3|TRBJ2-1|-|-
TGTGCCAGCAGCTTAGGGCTCCTCAATGAGCAGTTCTTC
CASSLGLLNEQFF
>TRBV5-1|TRBJ2-5|TRBD1|-
TGCGCCAGCAGCTTGGAGGGGACAGGAAGTGAGACCCAGTACTTC
CASSLEGTGSETQYF
>TRBV28|TRBJ2-7|-|once
TGTGCCAGCAGTTTAGGCAGGGAGGACTCCTACGAGCAGTACTTC
CASSLGREDSYEQYF
>TRBV10-3|TRBJ2-2|-|-
TGTGCCATCAGTGAGCCGGGACGGCTGGCCGGGGAGCTGTTTTTT
CAISEPGRLAGELFF
>TRBV10-3|TRBJ2-3|-|-
TGTGCCATCAGTGTGGGCCGCACAGATACGCAGTATTTT
CAISVGRTDTQYF
>TRBV5-4|TRBJ2-3|-|-
TGTGCCAGCAGCCGTCCGGAGACAAGCACAGATACGCAGTATTTT
CASSRPETSTDTQYF
>TRBV12-5|TRBJ2-7|-|-
TGTGCCGTAAACTACGAGCAGTACTTC
CAVNYEQYF
>TRBV5-1|TRBJ2-1|TRBD2|-
TGCGCCAGCAGCTTGGCCTCTCGGTCTAGCGGGAGCGTTCCCATCTCCTACAATGAGCAGTTCTTC
CASSLASRSSGSVPISYNEQFF
>TRBV28|TRBJ2-6|TRBD2|-
TGTGCCAGCAGTTTCATGACTAGCGGGCAAGGCTCTGGGGCCAACGTCCTGACTTTC
CASSFMTSGQGSGANVLTF
>TRBV18|TRBJ2-7|-|-
TGTGCCAGCTCACCCGTTGGACACGTCTACGAGCAGTACTTC
CASSPVGHVYEQYF
>TRBV2|TRBJ2-1|-|-
TGTGCCAGCAGTGAAGCCGGGAGCTACAATGAGCAGTTCTTC
CASSEAGSYNEQFF
>TRBV18|TRBJ2-2|-|-
TGTGCCAGCTCACCCTTTTCCCTGAATTCGAACACCGGGGAGCTGTTTTTT
CASSPFSLNSNTGELFF
>TRBV29-1|TRBJ2-3|-|-
TGCAGCGTTGTGGGATACACAGATACGCAGTATTTT
CSVVGYTDTQYF
>TRBV28|TRBJ1-3|TRBD1|-
TGTGCCAGCAGTCCCGGACAGGGCGGCTCTGGAAACACCATATATTTT
CASSPGQGGSGNTIYF
>TRBV21-1|TRBJ1-1|-|-
TGTGCCAGCAGCAAAGTCCCCCGTACTTTCTTT
CASSKVPRTFF
>TRBV7-2|TRBJ2-3|-|-
TGTGCCAGCAGCTCAACAGGGCGCCCAGATACGCAGTATTTT
CASSSTGRPDTQYF
>TRBV5-4|TRBJ1-3|-|-
TGTGCCAGCAGCTTAACCGGGACTGGAAACACCATATATTTT
CASSLTGTGNTIYF
>TRBV7-9|TRBJ1-1|TRBD1|-
TGTGCCAGCAGTCGTGTTTTAGACCGGGACAGTGAAGCTTTCTTT
CASSRVLDRDSEAFF
>TRBV2|TRBJ2-5|-|-
TGTGCCAGCAGAAGATTCGGGGGTGAAGAGACCCAGTACTTC
CASRRFGGEETQYF
>TRBV6-1|TRBJ1-1|-|-
TGTGCCAGCAGTGACGGCAGGGACCCCACTGAAGCTTTCTTT
CASSDGRDPTEAFF
>TRBV11-2|TRBJ1-4|TRBD1|-
TGTGCCAGCAGCTTTCAGGGGGCGGATGAAAAACTGTTTTTT
CASSFQGADEKLFF
>TRBV19|TRBJ1-5|TRBD1|-
TGTGCCAGTAGTATAGGACAGGGCCCTCAGCCCCAGCATTTT
CASSIGQGPQPQHF
>TRBV7-9|TRBJ1-2|-|-
TGTGCCAGCAGCTTAGAAGGGGGAATTGTGGTAACGAGGGGCTACACCTTC
CASSLEGGIVVTRGYTF
>TRBV5-1|TRBJ2-2|-|-
TGCGCCAGCAGCCCGAGGGGAGACCCGAGGACCGGGGAGCTGTTTTTT
CASSPRGDPRTGELFF
>TRBV4-2|TRBJ1-1|-|once
TGTGCCAGCAGCCAAGATTTTGGCTCTTCTGAAGCTTTCTTT
CASSQDFGSSEAFF
>TRBV5-1|TRBJ2-1|TRBD2|once
TGCGCCAGCAGCTTAACTAGCGGCGGTGAGCAGTTCTTC
CASSLTSGGEQFF
>TRBV7-9|TRBJ2-5|-|-
TGTGCCAGCAGCCCCCGACAAGTTCAAGAGACCCAGTACTTC
CASSPRQVQETQYF
>TRBV7-8|TRBJ2-7|TRBD2|once
TGTGCCAGCAGCTTAACCGCAAGTGGGAGGGTCTCATTCTACGAGCAGTACTTC
CASSLTASGRVSFYEQYF
>TRBV14|TRBJ2-7|TRBD1|once
TGTGCCAGCAGCCGTCCGGGGACAGGGACCTACGAGCAGTACTTC
CASSRPGTGTYEQYF
>TRBV7-7|TRBJ2-1|-|once
TGTGCCAGCAGCTCTTCCGCGGGCAATGAGCAGTTCTTC
CASSSSAGNEQFF
>TRBV7-9|TRBJ2-3|-|-
TGTGCCAGCAGCTTAGCAGACTATCAGGTGCCGTATTTT
CASSLADYQVPYF
>TRBV28|TRBJ1-1|-|-
TGTGCCAGCACCTATTCGGGGAGGAACACTGAAGCTTTCTTT
CASTYSGRNTEAFF
>TRBV10-1|TRBJ2-2|-|-
TGCGCCAGCAGTGAGTCGGTGGGGCACGACACCGGGGAGCTGTTTTTT
CASSESVGHDTGELFF
>TRBV10-1|TRBJ2-1|TRBD1|-
TGCGCCAGCAGTGAGATTGGGACAGGGATGAGCAATGAGCAGTTCTTC
CASSEIGTGMSNEQFF
>TRBV10-3|TRBJ1-1|TRBD1|-
TGTGCCGCCACGGACAGGCCTATGAACACTGAAGCTTTCTTT
CAATDRPMNTEAFF
>TRBV2|TRBJ1-2|TRBD1|-
TGTGCCAGCAGCGATGGGGTGGGCAGGGGGCCTTTC
CASSDGVGRGPF
>TRBV19|TRBJ1-2|-|once
TGTGCCAGTAGCCCCCAGAGGAGGAAAAACTATGGCTACACCTTC
CASSPQRRKNYGYTF